This T cell receptor (beta chain) was obtained from a study of cytomegalovirus exposure and HLA in healthy donors. Study conclusions and caveats: CMV antigen specificity was confirmed in vitro for a few CMV-associated chains. Excluded were some V segments that proved indistinguishable, including TRBV6-2 and TRBV6-3. A later analysis revealed that TCR association rates differed between HLA loci, peaking at DRB1 and bottoming out at HLA-C. In a later analysis, TCR beta V- and J-gene trimming showed a link to a missense DCLRE1C variant.

The PCR employed 60 Vbeta primers together with 13 Jbeta primers. Profiled with immunoSEQ multiplex PCR; TCRdb holds only in-frame clones, not every one. The repertoire has 200,000 or so clones, just under 80% of them found once; the top ten carry under 7%. This clone occurred a few times. Its target is unknown. Trimming removed 2 bases at V and 6 bases at J, with 17 bases between. The CDR3 loop spans 15 amino acids. CDR1 and CDR2 (germline): SGHDT, YYEEEE. Sequencing was performed on PBMCs. V gene TRBV5-6 combines with J gene TRBJ1-2; tentatively, D is TRBD1 (6 bases). This receptor was identified in a woman younger than 45 in good health and CMV-seropositive. CDR3 sequence (DNA): TGTGCCAGCAGCTTTGTGGGTAGACAGGAAAATGGCTACACCTTC. It codes for CASSFVGRQENGYTF.